Below are 24 T cell receptor beta chains sequenced from a single sample in a study of T-cell reconstitution after alpha-beta-depleted transplantation in children. Preparation of the TCRbeta library involved a method that used unique molecular identifiers. One entry per CDR3 protein results from TCRdb running MiXCR on the PCR reads. Of 500,000 or so distinct CDR3 sequences detected, around a third appear once; the ten largest clones hold about 2.3%. The material was PBMCs from the stem cell graft donor, obtained from the stem cell graft. Receptors originate from a human donor who donated a stem cell graft to a child with aplastic anemia.

The sample holds a few counts of this clonotype. The rearrangement links TRBV6-6 to TRBJ2-5; D uncertain. The CDR3 runs 12 residues. Looked up from germline, CDR1 is MNHNY and CDR2 is SVGAGI (reference sequence). V was cut by 5 bases and J by 5 bases, with 9 bases left in between. CDR3 in amino acids: CASSLLWETQYF. For the CDR3, the DNA is TGTGCCAGCAGTCTGCTTTGGGAGACCCAGTACTTC.

This clonotype has just a few counts. The chain couples TRBV7-2 to TRBJ2-3, with 7 bases fitting TRBD2. J gave up 4 bases and V 3 bases, and 1 base lay outside the gene matches. The CDR3 has 13 residues. The germline V gene encodes CDR1 SGHTA and CDR2 FQGNSA. CDR3 coding DNA: TGTGCCAGCAGCTTCACTAGCGCAGATACGCAGTATTTT. Encoded protein: CASSFTSADTQYF.

This clonotype was observed a handful of times. The rearrangement uses TRBV20-1 and TRBJ2-1; 14 nucleotides line up with TRBD2. Per the germline V gene, CDR1 is DFQATT and CDR2 is SNEGSKA (reference sequence). V lost 6 bases to trimming and J lost 1 base; unmatched junction nucleotides: 11. The CDR3 sequence is 18 residues long. In DNA form, the CDR3 reads TGCAGTGCGCGTACGGGACTAGCGGGAGCAAGATCCTACAATGAGCAGTTCTTC. As protein: CSARTGLAGARSYNEQFF.

This clonotype has only a few counts. The chain links TRBV6-1 to TRBJ1-2; 10 positions agree with TRBD1. V dropped 6 bases and J dropped 4; count of bases not matched to a gene: 14. Germline V gene sequence: CDR1 MNHNS, CDR2 SASEGT. The CDR3 covers 17 residues. CDR3 in DNA: TGTGCCAGCAGAGGGACCGGGACAGGGGCTCTGTTCTATGGCTACACCTTC. It encodes CASRGTGTGALFYGYTF.

This clonotype appeared a few times. V usage is TRBV20-1 and J usage is TRBJ1-1, with TRBD1 as a possible D gene (5 bases). Germline V gene sequence: CDR1 DFQATT, CDR2 SNEGSKA (reference sequence). Trimming took 1 base from V and 4 from J, leaving 22 bases between them. CDR3 length equals 17 residues. The CDR3 reads CSARARGALLGVTEAFF. The CDR3 nucleotides read TGCAGTGCTAGAGCAAGAGGGGCGCTCCTTGGGGTCACTGAAGCTTTCTTT.

This sequence joins TRBV5-1 and TRBJ2-2; 7 bases map to TRBD2. J lost 3 bases, V lost 0 bases, and 5 bases had no gene match. This CDR3 is built from 16 residues. Germline values: CDR1 SGHRS, CDR2 YFSETQ. In DNA form, the CDR3 reads TGCGCCAGCAGCTTGGACTCTAGCGGCTACACCGGGGAGCTGTTTTTT. Translating it yields CASSLDSSGYTGELFF.

This clonotype was picked up a small number of times. The V call is TRBV12-3 or TRBV12-4, the J call TRBJ1-5, with TRBD1 as a possible D gene (5 bases). V was pared by 8 bases and J by 9 bases, with 17 bases between. There are 13 residues in the CDR3. DNA for the CDR3: TGTGCCAGCGAGTCCTCCTGGGGGGGGCCCCAGCATTTT. This sequence encodes CASESSWGGPQHF.

The chain couples TRBV9 to TRBJ2-1, with no clear D. The germline V gene encodes CDR1 SGDLS and CDR2 YYNGEE. V was pared by 0 bases and J by 4 bases, with 14 bases between. This CDR3 spans 16 amino acids. The CDR3 DNA sequence: TGTGCCAGCAGCGTAGGAAGTGATGGTGGTTACAATGAGCAGTTCTTC. Translation gives CASSVGSDGGYNEQFF.

A few counts support this clonotype. The chain carries TRBV11-2 and TRBJ2-1; 12 bases fit TRBD1. The CDR3 consists of 14 residues. Per the germline V gene, CDR1 is SGHAT and CDR2 is FQNNGV. The trim removed 5 bases at V and 7 bases at J, leaving 3 bases unmatched. The chain's CDR3 is CASSRDRGRNEQFF. In DNA form, the CDR3 reads TGTGCCAGCAGCCGGGACAGGGGGCGGAATGAGCAGTTCTTC.

The V and J genes are TRBV12-3 or TRBV12-4 and TRBJ2-3; no definite D call. The CDR3 is made up of 11 amino acids. The V gene lost 6 bases and the J gene lost 6 bases, with 7 bases spanning the gap. DNA of the CDR3: TGTGCCAGCAGGAAGAGGGATACGCAGTATTTT. As protein: CASRKRDTQYF.

There are a few counts of this clonotype. The chain employs TRBV7-6 and TRBJ2-1; maybe TRBD2 (5 bases). Germline CDR1 is SGHVS and CDR2 is FNYEAQ. This CDR3 is built from 15 residues. The germline V and J ends were trimmed by 2 bases and 2 bases, with 10 bases remaining between them. CDR3 loop: CASSLQSGTYNEQFF. CDR3 sequence (DNA): TGTGCCAGCAGCTTACAAAGCGGTACCTACAATGAGCAGTTCTTC. Looking up the rest from reference TRBV7-6 and TRBJ2-1 gives the full variable domain: GAGVSQSPRYKVTKRGQDVALRCDPISGHVSLYWYRQALGQGPEFLTYFNYEAQQDKSGLPNDRFSAERPEGSISTLTIQRTEQRDSAMYRCASSLQSGTYNEQFFGPGTRLTVL.

The chain has TRBV11-2 and TRBJ2-3; a weak D match, TRBD1 (7 bases). CDR3 length: 17 amino acids. Trimming took 5 bases from V and 3 from J, leaving 21 bases between them. Germline V lookup: CDR1 SGHAT, CDR2 FQNNGV. DNA for the CDR3: TGTGCCAGCAGCAGAGGGGGCAGGGAGGTTCGGACAGATACGCAGTATTTT. Its translation is CASSRGGREVRTDTQYF. The whole variable domain, remainder taken from reference TRBV11-2 and TRBJ2-3, is EAGVAQSPRYKIIEKRQSVAFWCNPISGHATLYWYQQILGQGPKLLIQFQNNGVVDDSQLPKDRFSAERLKGVDSTLKIQPAKLEDSAVYLCASSRGGREVRTDTQYFGPGTRLTVL.

The gene calls are TRBV6-1 and TRBJ2-1; D is possibly TRBD1 or TRBD2 (5 bases each). With 4 bases removed from V and 7 bases from J, the gap between germline ends came to 23 bases. CDR3 length: 17 residues. In germline, CDR1 is MNHNS, CDR2 SASEGT. CDR3 sequence reads: CASSVTGAKGPLNEQFF. The CDR3 nucleotides are TGTGCCAGCAGTGTGACCGGGGCTAAGGGGCCCTTGAATGAGCAGTTCTTC.

CDR3 nucleotides: TGTGCCAGCAGTTTTCAGGTCACCGACAATGAGCAGTTCTTC. Its translation: CASSFQVTDNEQFF. The chain is built from TRBV12-3 or TRBV12-4 and TRBJ2-1; D remains unclear. There are 14 residues in the CDR3. Between the trimmed V and J ends, which lost 3 bases and 5 bases, there was a span of 11 bases.

This clonotype was detected only once. This rearrangement joins TRBV11-2 to TRBJ1-1, with 9 bases fitting TRBD1. The CDR3 consists of 13 residues. Per germline, CDR1 SGHAT and CDR2 FQNNGV. With V trimmed by 5 bases and J by 11 bases, 9 bases remained unmatched. The CDR3 here is CASSGTGLRRAFF. CDR3 coding DNA: TGTGCCAGCAGCGGGACAGGGCTTCGACGGGCTTTCTTT.

The rearrangement uses TRBV24-1 and TRBJ1-1; tentatively, D is TRBD1 (5 bases). Germline CDR1 reads KGHDR; CDR2 reads SFDVKD. CDR3 length: 13 amino acids. The germline V and J ends were trimmed by 7 bases and 0 bases, with 8 bases remaining between them. In DNA form, the CDR3 reads TGTGCCACCAGACAGGAGTTGAACACTGAAGCTTTCTTT. Its translation is CATRQELNTEAFF.

The CDR3 region is CASSPQMGAPQKFF. The CDR3 DNA is TGTGCCAGCAGCCCCCAGATGGGGGCTCCGCAGAAGTTCTTC. The gene calls are TRBV7-2 and TRBJ2-1; tentatively, D is TRBD1 (6 bases). V dropped 5 bases and J dropped 14 bases, with 22 bases sitting between them. The CDR3 is 14 residues long. Germline CDR1 and CDR2: SGHTA and FQGNSA.

The CDR3: CASLAVAWGNQPQHF. DNA of the CDR3: TGTGCCAGCCTAGCGGTGGCCTGGGGCAATCAGCCCCAGCATTTT. V gene TRBV28 combines with J gene TRBJ1-5; D remains unclear. The CDR3 covers 15 residues. Germline-derived CDR1 and CDR2 are MDHEN and SYDVKM. With 8 bases removed from V and 2 bases from J, the gap between germline ends came to 16 bases.

The chain carries TRBV6-2 or TRBV6-3 and TRBJ1-2; D is perhaps TRBD1 (5 bases). Trimming left V 0 bases short and J 1 base short, with 15 bases between. The CDR3 contains 17 residues. Germline assignment: CDR1 MNHEY and CDR2 SVGEGT. The chain's CDR3 is CASSYSIPGRRNYGYTF. The CDR3 DNA follows: TGTGCCAGCAGTTACTCGATACCGGGACGGCGTAACTATGGCTACACCTTC.

This clonotype was found a few times. This chain joins TRBV6-2 or TRBV6-3 and TRBJ2-3; 11 nucleotides align to TRBD2. Trimming cost V 2 bases and J 2 bases; bases outside gene matches: 6. The CDR3 contains 17 residues. Per the germline V gene, CDR1 is MNHEY and CDR2 is SVGEGT. The CDR3, as DNA: TGTGCCAGCAGTTACCGACTAGCGGGAACCCTCACAGATACGCAGTATTTT. It is translated as CASSYRLAGTLTDTQYF.

V usage is TRBV6-2 or TRBV6-3 and J usage is TRBJ2-7; possible D gene TRBD1, 6 bases. Trimming stripped 6 bases from V and 2 bases from J, with 14 bases between. Germline loops: CDR1 MNHEY, CDR2 SVGEGT. CDR3 length: 14 residues. The DNA of the CDR3 is TGTGCCAGCAGCCAGACGACAGGACCCTACGAGCAGTACGTC. Its protein is CASSQTTGPYEQYV.

This chain connects TRBV20-1 to TRBJ2-4; TRBD1 agrees at 8 bases. V lost 8 bases, J lost 6 bases, and 12 bases stayed unmatched. Germline V CDR1 and CDR2: DFQATT, SNEGSKA (reference sequence). The CDR3 runs to 14 residues. The CDR3 bases are TGCAGTCCCGGGACAGGCGGGTTGGGAAACATTCAGTACTTC. Residues: CSPGTGGLGNIQYF.

Written as DNA, the CDR3 is TGTGCCTGGAGTTTGAGGATAGGCTATGGCTACACCTTC. Amino acids: CAWSLRIGYGYTF. The J gene is TRBJ1-2, the V gene TRBV30; D is unresolved. The CDR3 consists of 13 residues. The germline V and J ends were trimmed by 2 bases and 4 bases, with 11 bases remaining between them. Germline V gives CDR1 GTSNPN, CDR2 SVGIG (reference sequence).

The chain recombines TRBV15 with TRBJ2-4; D uncertain. Germline CDR1 LNHNV, CDR2 YYDKDF (reference sequence). This CDR3 region has 14 residues. Trimming took off 3 bases at V and 0 bases at J, with 6 bases between the two ends. CDR3 DNA: TGTGCCACCAGCAGCCGTTTAGCCAAAAACATTCAGTACTTC. This codes for CATSSRLAKNIQYF.